This section outlines one T cell receptor (beta chain) sequence together with its context. The data stem from a study of blood T cell repertoires in COVID-19. TCRdb keeps only in-frame clones here, not all; method: immunoSEQ multiplex PCR. The data show some 200,000 clones, 89% seen once. V dropped 4 bases and J dropped 2 bases, with 12 bases sitting between them. The CDR3 has 15 residues. Germline V gives CDR1 LGHDT, CDR2 YNNKEL (reference sequence). The gene calls are TRBV3-1 (or the pseudogene TRBV3-2) and TRBJ1-3; D gene unclear. The sequenced sample consisted of PBMCs or T cells enriched from blood (not recorded which). This sequence originates from a woman aged 18 to 35 who had recovered from COVID-19. The CDR3 loop is CASSPTMIPGNTIYF. Written as DNA, the CDR3 is TGTGCCAGCAGCCCAACAATGATTCCTGGAAACACCATATATTTT.